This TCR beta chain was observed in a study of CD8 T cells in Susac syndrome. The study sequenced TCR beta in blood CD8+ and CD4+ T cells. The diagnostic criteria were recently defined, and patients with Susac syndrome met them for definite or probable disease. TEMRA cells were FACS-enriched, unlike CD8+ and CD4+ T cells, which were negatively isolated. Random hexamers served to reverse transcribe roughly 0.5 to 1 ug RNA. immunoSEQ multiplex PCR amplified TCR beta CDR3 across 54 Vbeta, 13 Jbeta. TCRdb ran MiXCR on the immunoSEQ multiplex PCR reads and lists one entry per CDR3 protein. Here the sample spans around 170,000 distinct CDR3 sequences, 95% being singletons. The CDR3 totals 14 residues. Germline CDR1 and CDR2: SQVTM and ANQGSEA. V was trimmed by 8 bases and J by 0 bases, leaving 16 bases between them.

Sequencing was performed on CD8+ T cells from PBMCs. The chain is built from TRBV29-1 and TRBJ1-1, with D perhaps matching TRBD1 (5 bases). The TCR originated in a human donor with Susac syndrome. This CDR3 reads CSFLSTGLNTEAFF. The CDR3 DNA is TGCAGCTTCTTAAGCACAGGATTGAACACTGAAGCTTTCTTT.